The clone carrying this T cell receptor (beta chain) was counted ten times or more. Each CDR3 protein is one row after TCRdb ran MiXCR on the 5' RACE reads. In the table there are some 45,000 distinct CDR3 sequences, less than 8.5% of which are singletons. The entry originates in a study of early T cells in non-severe SARS-CoV-2 infection. CDR3 size: 14 residues. CDR1 and CDR2 (germline): SEHNR, FQNEAQ (reference sequence). V was shortened by 3 bases and J by 1 base, with 9 bases between the two germline ends. This clonotype originated in an adult who was a healthcare worker with PCR-confirmed SARS-CoV-2 infection or an uninfected control (not recorded which). Specimen: whole blood. The rearrangement links TRBV7-9 to TRBJ1-1; D uncertain. CDR3 sequence reads: CASSFWGANTEAFF. CDR3 in DNA: TGTGCCAGCAGCTTTTGGGGAGCGAACACTGAAGCTTTCTTT.